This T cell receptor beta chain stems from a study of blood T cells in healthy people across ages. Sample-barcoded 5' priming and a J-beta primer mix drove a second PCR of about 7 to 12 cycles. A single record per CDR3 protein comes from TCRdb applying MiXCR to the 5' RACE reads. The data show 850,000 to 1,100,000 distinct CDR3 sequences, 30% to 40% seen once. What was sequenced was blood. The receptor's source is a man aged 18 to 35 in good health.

This chain's CDR3 is CASSASGGLNTGELFF. CDR3 nucleotide sequence: TGTGCCAGCAGCGCTAGCGGGGGGCTTAACACCGGGGAGCTGTTTTTT. V gene TRBV9 combines with J gene TRBJ2-2; 11 nucleotides match TRBD2. This CDR3 is 16 amino acids long. J lost 2 bases, V lost 3 bases, and 3 bases had no gene match. The germline gives CDR1 SGDLS, CDR2 YYNGEE.